The clone carrying this T cell receptor (beta chain) was detected many times. Its antigen remains unidentified. TCRdb redid the calling of the reads with MiXCR, one entry per CDR3 protein. The table has almost 500,000 distinct CDR3 sequences, about 11% seen once; the top ten hold roughly 10%. Trimming took 0 bases from V and 10 from J, leaving 9 bases between them. Germline V gene lookup returns CDR1 MGHRA and CDR2 YSYEKL. The CDR3 extends over 12 amino acids. This entry comes from a study of T cell repertoires in cytomegalovirus infection. Whole-study context: Indications came from public TCR beta signatures; they pointed to CMV infection and to a matching HLA type. Study outcomes and limitations: HLA-C-restricted CMV-specific TCR beta clonotypes were dominant in the ex vivo response. Of the TCR beta families, the public ones yielded a cumulative frequency that identified carriers of CMV plus the relevant HLA.

The chain carries TRBV4-1 and TRBJ1-1; D perhaps matches TRBD1 (5 bases). Sequenced sample: PBMCs. The clonotype originates from a human donor in good health (CMV status not recorded). Some clones in this sample may be carry-over from other donors' samples. In nucleotides, the CDR3 is TGCGCCAGCAGCCAAGATGGTGGGGGAGCTTTCTTT. Translating gives CASSQDGGGAFF.